Here is one TCR beta chain with its context. What it binds is unknown. CDR3 size: 19 residues. Germline V CDR1 and CDR2: SGHAT, FQNNGV. V shed 3 bases, J shed 0 bases, and the junction held 16 bases outside the gene matches. Preparation of the TCRbeta library involved a method that used unique molecular identifiers. MiXCR, applied by TCRdb to the PCR reads, yields one record per CDR3 protein. The sample includes hundreds of thousands of distinct CDR3 sequences, roughly 13% of them seen just once. These data are taken from a study of T-cell reconstitution after alpha-beta-depleted transplantation in children. General study results and limits: From newly produced T cells came most of the T-cell counts and diversity one year after transplant.

The rearrangement links TRBV11-2 to TRBJ2-5, with 7 positions matching TRBD2. Material: PBMCs, mostly from graft donor cells, obtained 360 days after TCRalphabeta/CD19-depleted stem cell transplant. The TCR was taken from a male patient between 5 and 17 years old who had a stem cell transplant for acute myeloid leukemia, so the T cells may come from the graft donor. CDR3 in DNA: TGTGCCAGCAGCTTGCCCCTACTAAGGAGCGGGAACCACCAAGAGACCCAGTACTTC. It encodes CASSLPLLRSGNHQETQYF.